The rows below give T cell receptor beta chains drawn from one sample of a study of cytomegalovirus exposure and HLA in healthy donors. Measured with immunoSEQ multiplex PCR; TCRdb has only the in-frame clones, and not every one. The profile shows roughly 60,000 clones, around 90% of them singletons. The source material was PBMCs. The receptor source for this set is a woman aged 30 to 39 in good health and CMV-seronegative. Both conserved end residues are part of each CDR3. The D gene is left open where the match is weak. Rows may omit the clone size; those that give it use once, few, many or a size class.

d_call j_call cdr3_length v_call clone_size cdr3_nt cdr3_aa
- TRBJ2-5 14 TRBV4-1 once TGCGCCAGCAGCCAAATCGGTGGGGCTGAGACCCAGTACTTC CASSQIGGAETQYF
TRBD1 TRBJ1-2 15 TRBV6-1 once TGTGCCAGCAGTGAACCGGGACAGGGTGTCTATGGCTACACCTTC CASSEPGQGVYGYTF
- TRBJ1-3 16 TRBV6-1 once TGTGCCAGCAGTGAAGCGGCACAAAGCTCTGGAAACACCATATATTTT CASSEAAQSSGNTIYF
TRBD1 TRBJ1-1 16 TRBV29-1 - TGCAGCGCGGAGGACAGGGCCCGCCCAGGGTCCCGAGAAGCTTTCTTT CSAEDRARPGSREAFF
- TRBJ2-1 12 TRBV2 - TGTGCCAGCAGTGGGGACTCGGGTGAGCAGTTCTTC CASSGDSGEQFF
- TRBJ2-1 11 TRBV5-1 - TGCGCCAGCAGCGCTCAGAATGAGCAGTTCTTC CASSAQNEQFF
TRBD1 TRBJ1-1 16 TRBV7-2 - TGTGCCAGCAGCACCCCGGGACAGGGTATGAACACTGAAGCTTTCTTT CASSTPGQGMNTEAFF
- TRBJ2-7 15 TRBV5-1 - TGCGCCAGCACACCAGGGGCCCTAACCTCCTACGAGCAGTACTTC CASTPGALTSYEQYF
- TRBJ1-4 11 TRBV30 - TGTGCCTGGAGTGGGACAGAAAAACTGTTTTTT CAWSGTEKLFF
TRBD2 TRBJ2-7 12 TRBV29-1 - TGCAGCGTTGAACTGGCGGGAGTTGAGCAGTACTTC CSVELAGVEQYF
TRBD2 TRBJ2-1 15 TRBV27 - TGTGCCAGCAGTTGGGGGGTTGGGACTAGCAATGAGCAGTTCTTC CASSWGVGTSNEQFF
- TRBJ2-7 13 TRBV7-3 - TGTGCCAGCAGTTGGGGCCCCTCCTACGAGCAGTACTTC CASSWGPSYEQYF
- TRBJ1-5 14 TRBV28 - TGTGCCAGCAGTTTTACCCAACAAGATCGACCCCAGCATTTT CASSFTQQDRPQHF
TRBD2 TRBJ2-1 16 TRBV19 once TGTGCCAGTATGGCGGGGGGAGGGGCGTCCTACAATGAGCAGTTCTTC CASMAGGGASYNEQFF
- TRBJ1-2 15 TRBV28 - TGTGCCAGCAGTTTTCAACAGGTCCCCACCTATGGCTACACCTTC CASSFQQVPTYGYTF
TRBD1 TRBJ2-2 16 TRBV5-1 - TGCGCCAGCAGCGCGAACCAGGGGGCCGGCACCGGGGAGCTGTTTTTT CASSANQGAGTGELFF
TRBD2 TRBJ2-7 15 TRBV6-5 once TGTGCCAGCAGTTTCGGACTAGCGGGAGGGTACGAGCAGTACTTC CASSFGLAGGYEQYF
TRBD1 TRBJ1-2 13 TRBV10-3 - TGTGCCATCACTGAGGGACAGAACTATGGCTACACCTTC CAITEGQNYGYTF
TRBD1 TRBJ1-2 13 TRBV19 - TGTGCCAGTAGTCTGATGACAGGGTATGGCTACACCTTC CASSLMTGYGYTF
TRBD1 TRBJ1-3 15 TRBV5-1 - TGCGCCAGCAGCTCCGACAGGGGGCGAGGAAACACCATATATTTT CASSSDRGRGNTIYF
TRBD2 TRBJ2-2 16 TRBV27 once TGTGCCAGCAGTCTCAGACTAGCGGGAGGGGCCGGGGAGCTGTTTTTT CASSLRLAGGAGELFF
TRBD2 TRBJ2-1 14 TRBV30 - TGTGCCTGGAATCTACTAGCGGATAACAATGAGCAGTTCTTC CAWNLLADNNEQFF
TRBD1 TRBJ2-7 15 TRBV5-1 once TGCGCCAGCAGCCCCTCGGGGACAGGGGCCTACGAGCAGTACTTC CASSPSGTGAYEQYF